This entry lists 8 T cell receptor beta chains sequenced from one sample in a study of cytomegalovirus exposure and HLA in healthy donors (dated by TCRdb to 2017 to 2019). Library construction relied on the immunoSEQ multiplex PCR assay. A mixture of 60 forward primers for TCR Vbeta segments and 13 reverse primers for TCR Jbeta segments was used in the multiplex PCR. TCRdb limited this immuneACCESS table to in-frame rearrangements with V and J called. A share of clones is missing; checked studies link under half to unresolved V genes, and the rest is unexplained. This sample holds more than 150,000 clones; 65% to 85% were observed only once. Of the sample, 1% to 1.5% is held by the ten largest clones. Sequencing was done on a sample of PBMCs. These receptors originate from a man aged 45 to 65 in good health and CMV-seropositive.

The chain is built from TRBV4-2 and TRBJ2-3; TRBD2 agrees at 9 bases. CDR3 size: 16 residues. V dropped 1 base and J dropped 5; count of bases not matched to a gene: 7. Looked up from germline, CDR1 is LGHNA and CDR2 is YNFKEQ. The CDR3 reads CASSQAGGGAGDTQYF. DNA of the CDR3: TGTGCCAGCAGCCAAGCGGGCGGGGGGGCCGGAGATACGCAGTATTTT.

The chain uses TRBV6-6 and TRBJ1-2, with TRBD1 matching over 9 bases. This CDR3 region has 14 residues. Germline CDR1 MNHNY, CDR2 SVGAGI (reference sequence). The ends lost 1 base at V and 7 bases at J; junction bases unmatched: 4. DNA of the CDR3: TGTGCCAGCAGTTACTGGGACAGGGACGGTGGCTACACCTTC. This sequence encodes CASSYWDRDGGYTF.

V is TRBV7-9 and J is TRBJ1-1; tentatively, D is TRBD1 (5 bases). Germline V gives CDR1 SEHNR, CDR2 FQNEAQ (reference sequence). Trimming took 5 bases from V and 3 from J, leaving 16 bases between them. The length of the CDR3 is 15 residues. CDR3 sequence: CASSGRQTLDTEAFF. DNA for the CDR3: TGTGCCAGCAGCGGAAGACAGACCCTGGACACTGAAGCTTTCTTT.

This clone came up a few times. V is TRBV6-6 and J is TRBJ2-3; no clear D gene. This CDR3 region has 15 residues. V was pared by 6 bases and J by 2 bases, with 15 bases between. The germline CDR1 and CDR2 sequences are MNHNY and SVGAGI (reference sequence). The CDR3 here is CASRARHLSTDTQYF. DNA for the CDR3: TGTGCCAGCAGGGCAAGACACCTATCCACAGATACGCAGTATTTT.

This rearrangement joins TRBV5-4 to TRBJ1-1, with 8 bases that match TRBD1. V gave up 3 bases and J gave up 7 bases; unmatched junction bases: 8. This CDR3 contains 14 residues. Germline V gene sequence: CDR1 SGHNT, CDR2 YYREEE (reference sequence). Here the CDR3 DNA reads TGTGCCAGCAGCTCAAGACAGGGGCGCCATGAAGCTTTCTTT. It encodes CASSSRQGRHEAFF.

The chain links TRBV5-6 to TRBJ2-7; 12 bases align to TRBD2. CDR3 length: 15 amino acids. Germline-derived CDR1 and CDR2 are SGHDT and YYEEEE. V lost 3 bases and J lost 4; bases outside the gene matches: 5. As DNA, the CDR3 is TGTGCCAGCAGCTCACGACTAGCGGGAGTGTACGAGCAGTACTTC. The encoded protein is CASSSRLAGVYEQYF.

The chain has TRBV5-4 and TRBJ2-5, with 7 positions matching TRBD2. V gave up 0 bases and J gave up 1 base; unmatched junction bases: 6. Germline V lookup: CDR1 SGHNT, CDR2 YYREEE (reference sequence). This CDR3 has 16 amino acids. In DNA form, the CDR3 reads TGTGCCAGCAGCTTGGGGGGAGGGCCGAGCCAAGAGACCCAGTACTTC. Protein product: CASSLGGGPSQETQYF.

The CDR3, as DNA: TGTGCCAGCAGCCCTAGCGGGAGGATCGGGGATACGCAGTATTTT. This sequence encodes CASSPSGRIGDTQYF. The rearrangement links TRBV5-4 to TRBJ2-3, with 11 nucleotides matching TRBD2. Germline V gene sequence: CDR1 SGHNT, CDR2 YYREEE (reference sequence). CDR3 size: 15 residues. After removal of 4 bases from V and 6 bases from J, the junction contained 7 bases not matched to a gene.